This TCR beta chain was obtained from a study of cytomegalovirus exposure and HLA in healthy donors. Study findings and constraints: In vitro checks showed that a few CMV-associated chains really do target CMV antigens.

On this clone itself: Antigen specificity is unknown.

TCRdb keeps only in-frame clones here, not all; method: immunoSEQ multiplex PCR. This table has about 190,000 clones, around 88% appearing once. V was clipped by 4 bases and J by 0 bases, with 12 bases between them. The CDR3 runs to 15 residues. Germline CDR1 is SGHAT and CDR2 is FQNNGV. Sequenced sample: PBMCs. The source of this sequence is a woman aged 18-29 years in good health and CMV-seronegative. The genes are TRBV11-2 and TRBJ1-1; the D gene is possibly TRBD1 (5 bases). The CDR3 spells CASSWRQQLNTEAFF. The CDR3 nucleotides are TGTGCCAGCAGCTGGCGACAGCAATTGAACACTGAAGCTTTCTTT.